The T cell receptor beta chain under discussion was sequenced for a study of Ad26.COV2.S vaccination and SARS-CoV-2 variants. Study information: Ad26.COV2.S given intramuscularly, once or twice 56 days apart.

Regarding the study as a whole: Measurement of non-spike TCR breadth gave similar results in vaccine and placebo recipients.

Sequencing used immunoSEQ multiplex PCR; TCRdb keeps in-frame clones, though not all of them. Among over 250,000 clones listed, about 89% were seen once. With respect to this clone: The antigen remains unidentified.

Trimming left V 4 bases short and J 1 base short, with 14 bases between. This CDR3 is 16 amino acids long. The germline V gene encodes CDR1 SGHKS and CDR2 YYEKEE (reference sequence). Treatment meaning: about 20 received Ad26.COV2.S at low or high dose, single or two shots; 5 received placebo; per-sample allocation not given. Each sample was drawn 63 days after the first injection (of vaccine or placebo). Wuhan-strain SARS-CoV-2 spike was expressed by the Ad26 vector that made up the vaccine. The chain combines TRBV5-5 with TRBJ1-4; the D gene is possibly TRBD1 (6 bases). This specimen consisted of peripheral blood, obtained in a trial of Ad26.COV2.S vaccine versus placebo. This clonotype was sampled from a person aged 18-60 years who received the Ad26.COV2.S COVID-19 vaccine or a placebo. The CDR3 DNA reads TGTGCCAGCAGCAGGACCCCGGGACAAACTAATGAAAAACTGTTTTTT. It yields the protein CASSRTPGQTNEKLFF.